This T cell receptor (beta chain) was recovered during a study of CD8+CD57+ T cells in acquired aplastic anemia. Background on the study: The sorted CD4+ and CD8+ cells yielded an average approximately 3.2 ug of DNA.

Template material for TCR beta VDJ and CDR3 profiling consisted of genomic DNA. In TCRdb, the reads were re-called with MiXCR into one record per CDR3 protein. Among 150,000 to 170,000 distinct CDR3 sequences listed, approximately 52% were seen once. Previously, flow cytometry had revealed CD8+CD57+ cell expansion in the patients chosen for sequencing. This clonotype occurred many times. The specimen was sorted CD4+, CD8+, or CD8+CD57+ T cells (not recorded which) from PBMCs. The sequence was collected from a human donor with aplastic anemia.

The CDR3: CASSQGGGAYEQYF. The CDR3 region has the DNA TGCGCCAGCAGCCAAGGCGGGGGGGCCTACGAGCAGTACTTC. The gene calls are TRBV4-1 and TRBJ2-7; 9 bases are a match to TRBD2. The CDR3 sequence is 14 residues long. Germline V gene sequence: CDR1 MGHRA, CDR2 YSYEKL. After removal of 1 base from V and 2 bases from J, the junction contained 0 bases not matched to a gene.